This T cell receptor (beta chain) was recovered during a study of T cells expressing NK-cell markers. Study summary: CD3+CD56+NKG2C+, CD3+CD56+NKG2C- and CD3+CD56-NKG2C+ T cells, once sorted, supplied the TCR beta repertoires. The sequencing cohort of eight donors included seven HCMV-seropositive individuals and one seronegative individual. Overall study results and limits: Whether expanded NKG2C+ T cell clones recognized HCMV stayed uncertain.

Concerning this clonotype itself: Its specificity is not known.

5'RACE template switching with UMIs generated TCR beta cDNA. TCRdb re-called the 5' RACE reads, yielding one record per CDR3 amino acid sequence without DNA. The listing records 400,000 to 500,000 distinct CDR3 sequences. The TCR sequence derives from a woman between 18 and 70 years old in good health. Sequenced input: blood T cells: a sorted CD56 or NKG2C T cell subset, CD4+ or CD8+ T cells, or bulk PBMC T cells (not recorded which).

The CDR3: CASSLTVGELFF. The rearrangement uses TRBV12-3 or TRBV12-4 and TRBJ2-2. The CDR3 has 12 amino acids.